Following are 18 T cell receptor beta chains from one sample sequenced in a study of shared T cell receptors in the human thymus. Assay used: immunoSEQ multiplex PCR; TCRdb lists only in-frame clones, some missing. The table has some 640,000 clones, around 87% seen once; the top ten hold 0.0094%. The same sample was also used in a study of human thymus T cells.

Material for sequencing was thymocytes. Receptor source: a boy younger than two with a congenital heart defect.

This chain links TRBV28 with TRBJ1-1; D unresolved. Germline V lookup: CDR1 MDHEN, CDR2 SYDVKM. The ends were cut back, 7 bases at V and 6 bases at J, with 9 bases in the middle. The CDR3 totals 11 residues. Written as DNA, the CDR3 is TGTGCCAGCATAGCGGGCGCTGAAGCTTTCTTT. Encoded protein: CASIAGAEAFF.

The chain is built from TRBV29-1 and TRBJ2-3; 9 bases are a match to TRBD1. There are 15 residues in the CDR3. After removal of 2 bases from V and 6 bases from J, the junction contained 9 bases not matched to a gene. Germline loops: CDR1 SQVTM, CDR2 ANQGSEA. CDR3 sequence reads: CSVENPGQGCDTQYF. For the CDR3, the DNA is TGCAGCGTTGAAAATCCGGGACAGGGATGCGATACGCAGTATTTT.

The V gene is TRBV18, the J gene TRBJ2-7, with 12 bases lining up with TRBD2. Trimming removed 6 bases from V and 2 bases from J; junction bases left unmatched: 8. The germline V gene encodes CDR1 KGHSH and CDR2 LQKENI. There are 16 residues in the CDR3. This CDR3 reads CASSGKGLAGPYEQYF. Here the CDR3 DNA reads TGTGCCAGCTCCGGGAAAGGACTAGCGGGACCCTACGAGCAGTACTTC.

This clone came up once. The CDR3 DNA follows: TGTGCCAGCAGCCTTCCTGACAGCCCTCTAGGCTACACCTTC. This gives the protein CASSLPDSPLGYTF. The chain joins TRBV7-9 to TRBJ1-2; a possible D gene is TRBD1 (5 bases). Trimming stripped 5 bases from V and 8 bases from J, with 18 bases between. This CDR3 contains 14 residues. The germline gives CDR1 SEHNR, CDR2 FQNEAQ (reference sequence).

About this clone itself: Other DNA sequences in the same sample also yield this CDR3. The chain has TRBV7-9 and TRBJ1-6, with 9 bases that match TRBD1. This CDR3 has 18 residues. CDR1 is SEHNR and CDR2 is FQNEAQ in the germline V gene (reference sequence). V was pared by 3 bases and J by 8 bases, with 14 bases of the junction left unmatched. Here the CDR3 DNA reads TGTGCCAGCAGCTTTACCCGGGACAGGGTCGGGATATATTCACCCCTCCACTTT. This translates into CASSFTRDRVGIYSPLHF.

In its sample, this clone was seen once. The chain recombines TRBV25-1 with TRBJ1-1; D perhaps matches TRBD1 (6 bases). The CDR3 loop spans 16 amino acids. V lost 8 bases, J lost 3 bases, and 22 bases lay in between. Germline V CDR1 and CDR2: MGHDK, SYGVNS. CDR3 amino acids: CASSEGTRTADTEAFF. CDR3 in DNA: TGTGCCAGCTCCGAGGGTACGAGGACAGCTGACACTGAAGCTTTCTTT.

This chain uses TRBV12-5 with TRBJ2-1; D ambiguous. The CDR3 is 17 amino acids. Germline V gene lookup returns CDR1 LGHNT and CDR2 FRNRAP. The V gene lost 5 bases and the J gene lost 2 bases, with 19 bases spanning the gap. This CDR3 is CASGPSPWHSTYNEQFF. The CDR3 DNA sequence: TGTGCTAGTGGTCCCTCCCCCTGGCATAGCACCTACAATGAGCAGTTCTTC.

The rearrangement links TRBV4-3 to TRBJ2-7; 12 positions agree with TRBD2. The V segment lost 1 base and the J segment 5 bases; nucleotides outside the gene matches: 15. Germline lookup yields CDR1 LGHNA and CDR2 YSLEER. The CDR3 contains 19 residues. The CDR3 DNA is TGCGCCAGCAGCCAAGTGGCTAGCGGGAGGGATGGAGAGGTTAACGAGCAGTACTTC. The encoded protein is CASSQVASGRDGEVNEQYF.

The gene calls are TRBV12-5 and TRBJ2-1; 11 bases match TRBD2. CDR3 length equals 15 residues. Germline values: CDR1 LGHNT, CDR2 FRNRAP. Losses at the gene ends were 6 bases for V and 7 bases for J; bases not matched to a gene: 8. The CDR3, as DNA: TGTGCTAGTGGCCGCGGGACTAGCGGAGTTAATGAGCAGTTCTTC. Protein: CASGRGTSGVNEQFF.

The V call is TRBV5-5, the J call TRBJ1-1; D perhaps matches TRBD1 (5 bases). Germline V lookup: CDR1 SGHKS, CDR2 YYEKEE (reference sequence). The CDR3 is made up of 15 amino acids. The ends were cut back, 6 bases at V and 3 bases at J, with 18 bases in the middle. CDR3 nucleotides: TGTGCCAGCACTACCCCTCGGGGGGGGGACACTGAAGCTTTCTTT. This encodes CASTTPRGGDTEAFF.

This chain joins TRBV5-1 and TRBJ2-7, with 10 nucleotides matching TRBD2. Germline CDR1 is SGHRS and CDR2 is YFSETQ. This CDR3 comprises 16 residues. The ends lost 0 bases at V and 7 bases at J; junction bases unmatched: 10. CDR3 sequence reads: CASSLDTSGALREQYF. CDR3 in DNA: TGCGCCAGCAGCTTGGATACTAGCGGGGCCTTGAGGGAGCAGTACTTC.

The chain recombines TRBV7-6 with TRBJ2-5; 8 bases agree with TRBD1. From germline, CDR1 is SGHVS and CDR2 FNYEAQ. The CDR3 contains 15 residues. With 1 base clipped from V and 1 base from J, the junction kept 2 bases outside the gene matches. The DNA of the CDR3 is TGTGCCAGCAGCTTAGGACAGGGGATCCAAGAGACCCAGTACTTC. Translating gives CASSLGQGIQETQYF.

This clone was seen a single time. V gene TRBV5-4 combines with J gene TRBJ2-3; 7 bases are a match to TRBD2. Germline V CDR1 and CDR2: SGHNT, YYREEE (reference sequence). J lost 2 bases, V lost 2 bases, and 14 bases had no gene match. There are 18 residues in the CDR3. CDR3 sequence reads: CASSFWLAEHQATDTQYF. The CDR3 DNA reads TGTGCCAGCAGCTTCTGGCTAGCGGAGCATCAGGCCACAGATACGCAGTATTTT.

V is TRBV4-3 and J is TRBJ2-3, with 7 bases identical to TRBD1. This CDR3 contains 15 residues. In germline, CDR1 is LGHNA, CDR2 YSLEER. Trimming took 2 bases from V and 2 from J; bases not matched to a gene: 4. CDR3 residues: CASSQPGQNTDTQYF. The CDR3 DNA follows: TGCGCCAGCAGCCAACCGGGACAGAACACAGATACGCAGTATTTT.

The chain is built from TRBV5-4 and TRBJ2-1; TRBD2 agrees at 13 bases. CDR3 length: 15 residues. The junction had 2 bases not matched to a gene; V was cut back by 0 bases and J by 8 bases. Per the germline V gene, CDR1 is SGHNT and CDR2 is YYREEE (reference sequence). CDR3 loop: CASSLATSGRDEQFF. CDR3 coding DNA: TGTGCCAGCAGCTTGGCCACTAGCGGGAGGGATGAGCAGTTCTTC.

This CDR3 is CASSLALGGPFF. Here the CDR3 DNA reads TGTGCCAGCAGCTTAGCGTTAGGGGGACCGTTCTTC. V gene TRBV7-9 combines with J gene TRBJ2-1; the D gene is possibly TRBD1 (6 bases). The CDR3 loop spans 12 amino acids. V was clipped by 0 bases and J by 15 bases, with 12 bases between them. The germline CDR1 and CDR2 sequences are SEHNR and FQNEAQ (reference sequence).

The chain couples TRBV28 to TRBJ2-1; TRBD1 matches at 9 bases. Germline CDR1 and CDR2: MDHEN and SYDVKM. The CDR3 totals 14 residues. J lost 13 bases, V lost 5 bases, and 12 bases had no gene match. Here the CDR3 reads CASSPKIRDREQFF. The CDR3 nucleotides read TGTGCCAGCAGTCCAAAAATCCGGGACAGGGAACAGTTCTTC.

The chain employs TRBV14 and TRBJ1-3; weak D call: TRBD1 (5 bases). Germline CDR1 SGHDN, CDR2 FVKESK. The CDR3 has 18 amino acids. V lost 3 bases and J lost 0, with 18 bases in between. In nucleotides, the CDR3 is TGTGCCAGCAGCCAGCCGAGAGCGGGACGGATCTCTGGAAACACCATATATTTT. Protein: CASSQPRAGRISGNTIYF.